Below, 21 T cell receptor beta chains from the same sample are listed, as sequenced in a study of T cell repertoires in cytomegalovirus infection (dated by TCRdb to the late 2010s). The sample was run on an Illumina HiSeq 1500. Through fastp at Q25 and MiXCR, TCRdb rebuilt clones from the public reads, retaining in-frame beta chains. Identical CDR3 protein sequences are pooled into one entry, listed with their most common genes and DNA. Counted in this sample were 700,000 to 950,000 distinct CDR3 sequences; around a third of them appeared once. The top ten clonotypes cover around 11% of the sample. The antigens these receptors bind are not known. The label giving this sample's treatment or condition can be read as: in vitro stimulation with specific CMV peptide epitopes to enrich CMV-specific T cells. The sample consisted of cultured CD8+ T cells from PBMCs, taken from culture after CMV antigen stimulation. Receptors originate from a human donor in good health (CMV status not recorded). Some clones in this sample may be carry-over from other donors' samples.

The chain carries TRBV29-1 and TRBJ2-1; 8 bases align to TRBD2. The CDR3 length is 15 residues. V was clipped by 3 bases and J by 3 bases; unmatched bases: 7. The V gene's germline CDR1 is SQVTM and CDR2 ANQGSEA. As DNA, the CDR3 is TGCAGCGTTGAGGGCGGGGGGCTATACTACAATGAGCAGTTCTTC. Amino acid sequence: CSVEGGGLYYNEQFF.

The chain employs TRBV19 and TRBJ1-6; D is unresolved. Germline lookup yields CDR1 LNHDA and CDR2 SQIVND (reference sequence). The CDR3 covers 15 residues. Between the trimmed V and J ends, which lost 7 bases and 6 bases, there was a span of 16 bases. CDR3 coding DNA: TGTGCCAGTAAAACCCCTGGTGACTTTAATTCACCCCTCCACTTT. This sequence encodes CASKTPGDFNSPLHF.

The chain couples TRBV11-2 to TRBJ2-1, with 9 bases that match TRBD1. The V and J ends lost 5 bases and 5 bases, in that order; junction bases with no gene match: 7. The CDR3 spans 15 residues. From germline, CDR1 is SGHAT and CDR2 FQNNGV. CDR3 in amino acids: CASSNRGREDNEQFF. The CDR3 coding sequence is TGTGCCAGCAGCAACAGGGGGCGCGAAGACAATGAGCAGTTCTTC.

The rearrangement links TRBV7-2 to TRBJ2-7; 9 bases map to TRBD1. V shed 5 bases and J 10 bases; nucleotides not matched to a gene: 6. The length of the CDR3 is 12 residues. Germline V gene lookup returns CDR1 SGHTA and CDR2 FQGNSA. Here the CDR3 reads CASSPDRGYQYV. DNA of the CDR3: TGTGCCAGCAGCCCGGACAGGGGTTACCAGTACGTC.

The V gene is TRBV10-3, the J gene TRBJ1-1, with D possibly TRBD1 on 5 matching bases. The CDR3 covers 15 residues. The ends were cut back, 1 base at V and 5 bases at J, with 14 bases in the middle. Germline-derived CDR1 and CDR2 are ENHRY and SYGVKD. CDR3 in DNA: TGTGCCATCAGTGAGTTGTCAGGGAAGAAAACTGAAGCTTTCTTT. Its translation: CAISELSGKKTEAFF.

This clonotype has only a few counts. The chain carries TRBV7-2 and TRBJ2-2; TRBD2 might be the D (5 bases). The CDR3 consists of 15 residues. V was trimmed by 3 bases and J by 5 bases, leaving 13 bases between them. The germline V gene encodes CDR1 SGHTA and CDR2 FQGNSA. CDR3 sequence reads: CASSFWPSGTGELFF. The CDR3 DNA reads as TGTGCCAGCAGCTTTTGGCCCTCGGGAACCGGGGAGCTGTTTTTT.

The V gene is TRBV24-1, the J gene TRBJ2-1; the D call may be TRBD1 or TRBD2 (5 bases each). V was cut by 9 bases and J by 7 bases, with 6 bases left in between. Germline CDR1 reads KGHDR; CDR2 reads SFDVKD. The CDR3 contains 10 residues. Written as DNA, the CDR3 is TGTGCCACCGGGGGAAATGAGCAGTTCTTC. Translation: CATGGNEQFF.

This clonotype appeared a single time. The J gene is TRBJ2-1, the V gene TRBV9; D remains unclear. V lost 0 bases and J 5 bases, leaving 12 bases between the germline ends. Germline CDR1 is SGDLS and CDR2 is YYNGEE. This CDR3 contains 15 residues. The CDR3 nucleotides read TGTGCCAGCAGCGTAGATATCGGGTCAAACAATGAGCAGTTCTTC. Its translation is CASSVDIGSNNEQFF.

A note on this clonotype: This may come from a read error, since a much larger clone is one base off. The genes are TRBV7-2 and TRBJ1-5; D call uncertain. The CDR3 contains 14 residues. Germline V gene data show CDR1 as SGHTA and CDR2 as FQGNSA. In nucleotides, the CDR3 is TGTGCCAGCAGCCACCCTGAGGGCAATCGGCCCCAGCATTTT. Translated: CASSHPEGNRPQHF.

This clonotype has more than one count but fewer than ten. Sequence at one end of the junction differs from germline and may be a read error. The CDR3 sequence: CASSLSKTGPDGYTF. CDR3 nucleotides: TGTGCCAGCAGCTTATCAAAGACAGGTCCGGATGGCTACACCTTC. The genes are TRBV27 and TRBJ1-2; perhaps TRBD1 as D (6 bases). The CDR3 has 15 residues. Germline-derived CDR1 and CDR2 are MNHEY and SMNVEV (reference sequence).

This clonotype has ten or more counts. The chain is built from TRBV6-6 and TRBJ2-3; D uncertain. The V end lost 4 bases, the J end lost 5 bases, and 4 bases lay between the germline ends. Germline assignment: CDR1 MNHNY and CDR2 SVGAGI (reference sequence). This CDR3 has 11 amino acids. CDR3 bases: TGTGCCAGCAGTTGGGGAGATACGCAGTATTTT. Translation: CASSWGDTQYF.

The chain carries TRBV4-3 and TRBJ1-5; no reliable D call. Germline CDR1 LGHNA, CDR2 YSLEER. V shed 4 bases and J shed 6 bases, with 16 bases lying between them. CDR3 length equals 15 residues. In DNA form, the CDR3 reads TGCGCCAGCAGCCTCGATTTTTCCTCGGGTCAGCCCCAGCATTTT. This sequence encodes CASSLDFSSGQPQHF.

The rearrangement links TRBV29-1 to TRBJ2-7, with 9 nucleotides matching TRBD2. The ends lost 6 bases at V and 1 base at J; junction bases unmatched: 4. The CDR3 has 13 amino acids. Germline V gene lookup returns CDR1 SQVTM and CDR2 ANQGSEA. This CDR3 is CSVSGGTSYEQYF. The CDR3 DNA reads TGCAGCGTGAGCGGGGGGACGTCCTACGAGCAGTACTTC.

The chain has TRBV2 and TRBJ2-1; D is unclear. The CDR3 has 12 residues. V was cut by 11 bases and J by 7 bases, with 15 bases left in between. Germline V gene sequence: CDR1 SNHLY, CDR2 FYNNEI. The CDR3 here is CAEGGNRNEQFF. The CDR3 DNA reads TGTGCCGAAGGCGGCAATAGAAATGAGCAGTTCTTC. The whole variable domain, remainder taken from reference TRBV2 and TRBJ2-1, is EPEVTQTPSHQVTQMGQEVILRCVPISNHLYFYWYRQILGQKVEFLVSFYNNEISEKSEIFDDQFSVERPDGSNFTLKIRSTKLEDSAMYFCAEGGNRNEQFFGPGTRLTVL.

Notes on this clonotype: It may be a read error: a sequence one base away is much more abundant. V and J are TRBV7-9 and TRBJ1-1, with D unclear. This CDR3 contains 17 residues. CDR1 SEHNR and CDR2 FQNEAQ come from the germline V gene (reference sequence). Trimming stripped 4 bases from V and 0 bases from J, with 18 bases between. CDR3: CASSSRAELSMNTEAFF. The CDR3 nucleotides are TGTGCCAGCAGCTCGAGAGCAGAACTTTCGATGAACACTGAAGCTTTCTTT.

This clonotype occurred a few times. This chain links TRBV27 with TRBJ1-4; D unresolved. The CDR3 runs to 14 residues. Germline CDR1 is MNHEY and CDR2 is SMNVEV (reference sequence). V lost 5 bases and J 0 bases, leaving 7 bases between the germline ends. CDR3 sequence (DNA): TGTGCCAGCAGTCCTTACCCAACTAATGAAAAACTGTTTTTT. It yields the protein CASSPYPTNEKLFF.

This chain connects TRBV2 to TRBJ1-1, with D unclear. The germline CDR1 and CDR2 sequences are SNHLY and FYNNEI. V was shortened by 8 bases and J by 4 bases, with 14 bases between the two germline ends. The CDR3 is 13 residues long. In DNA form, the CDR3 reads TGTGCCAGCGGGATCAAGGCGACCACTGAAGCTTTCTTT. This sequence encodes CASGIKATTEAFF.

This chain joins TRBV7-8 and TRBJ1-4; D remains ambiguous. Looked up from germline, CDR1 is SGHVS and CDR2 is FQNEAQ. The ends were cut back, 0 bases at V and 5 bases at J, with 13 bases in the middle. The CDR3 extends over 16 amino acids. CDR3 sequence (DNA): TGTGCCAGCAGCTTAGCATTTTTAACACCAAATGAAAAACTGTTTTTT. Amino acids: CASSLAFLTPNEKLFF. Full variable domain (outside the CDR3, taken from reference TRBV7-8 and TRBJ1-4): GAGVSQSPRYKVAKRGQDVALRCDPISGHVSLFWYQQALGQGPEFLTYFQNEAQLDKSGLPSDRFFAERPEGSVSTLKIQRTQQEDSAVYLCASSLAFLTPNEKLFFGSGTQLSVL.

This clonotype appeared a single time. The genes are TRBV6-8 and TRBJ1-2, with D tentatively TRBD1 (5 bases). V was cut by 10 bases and J by 6 bases, with 18 bases left in between. CDR1 and CDR2 from the germline V gene are MNHGY and SAAAGT. This CDR3 comprises 13 residues. The CDR3 DNA reads TGTGCCACACTGTCGTGGGGAGGGGATGGCTACACCTTC. Encoded protein: CATLSWGGDGYTF.

The J gene is TRBJ2-7, the V gene TRBV6-5, with TRBD1 matching 8 bases. After removal of 1 base from V and 3 bases from J, the junction contained 5 bases not matched to a gene. The CDR3 spans 15 residues. Germline V gene sequence: CDR1 MNHEY, CDR2 SVGAGI. Here the CDR3 reads CASSYLGTGLYEQYF. The CDR3 DNA reads as TGTGCCAGCAGTTACTTGGGGACAGGACTCTACGAGCAGTACTTC.

This clonotype was counted only a few times. This chain links TRBV27 with TRBJ1-1; the match to TRBD1 covers 8 bases. V was clipped by 5 bases and J by 7 bases; unmatched bases: 9. Germline V CDR1 and CDR2: MNHEY, SMNVEV (reference sequence). The CDR3 is 14 residues long. The CDR3, as DNA: TGTGCCAGCAGTCATACCCGAACAGGGGGTGAAGCTTTCTTT. Translation: CASSHTRTGGEAFF.